This passage covers 10 T cell receptor beta chains from one sample sequenced in a study of OX40 agonist ivuxolimab in advanced cancers. TCRdb's copy holds only in-frame clones and misses some; the assay was immunoSEQ multiplex PCR. The sample lists about 63,000 clones, approximately 91% occurring once. Sequencing was performed on CD4+ or CD8+ T cells sorted from blood, taken in a trial of the OX40 agonist ivuxolimab. Receptor source: an adult with an advanced solid tumor such as melanoma, head and neck, liver or kidney cancer.

The V gene is TRBV6-6, the J gene TRBJ1-3; D is ambiguous. Germline V CDR1 and CDR2: MNHNY, SVGAGI (reference sequence). CDR3 length: 14 residues. V shed 6 bases and J shed 0 bases, with 9 bases lying between them. CDR3 region: CASSDTYSGNTIYF. The CDR3 DNA reads TGTGCCAGCAGCGACACGTACTCTGGAAACACCATATATTTT.

This clone was detected a few times. The V and J genes are TRBV9 and TRBJ2-5; D is possibly TRBD1 (6 bases). The ends were cut back, 4 bases at V and 3 bases at J, with 16 bases in the middle. The CDR3 loop spans 15 amino acids. Germline CDR1 is SGDLS and CDR2 is YYNGEE. CDR3 sequence reads: CASSSSGGGKETQYF. CDR3 DNA sequence: TGTGCCAGCAGCTCCTCGGGTGGGGGCAAAGAGACCCAGTACTTC.

The rearrangement links TRBV5-1 to TRBJ2-1, with TRBD2 matching over 11 bases. The V gene's germline CDR1 is SGHRS and CDR2 YFSETQ. J lost 7 bases, V lost 2 bases, and 5 bases had no gene match. The length of the CDR3 is 15 residues. CDR3 sequence (DNA): TGCGCCAGCAGCTTACTAGCGGGGGCCTTGAATGAGCAGTTCTTC. The encoded protein is CASSLLAGALNEQFF.

The chain has TRBV10-2 and TRBJ1-1, with 7 bases matching TRBD1. V shed 7 bases, J shed 8 bases, and the junction held 10 bases outside the gene matches. This CDR3 is 13 amino acids long. Germline V lookup: CDR1 WSHSY, CDR2 SAAADI. The CDR3 DNA sequence: TGCGCCAGCACCAATCGGACAGGAGGAGAAGCTTTCTTT. Translation gives CASTNRTGGEAFF.

V usage is TRBV19 and J usage is TRBJ1-5; D is uncertain. Trimming stripped 0 bases from V and 3 bases from J, with 18 bases between. This CDR3 contains 18 residues. The germline gives CDR1 LNHDA, CDR2 SQIVND (reference sequence). CDR3 sequence reads: CASSIDREGWDINQPQHF. In nucleotides, the CDR3 is TGTGCCAGTAGTATAGATCGGGAGGGTTGGGATATCAATCAGCCCCAGCATTTT. The full variable domain, its missing parts supplied by reference TRBV19 and TRBJ1-5, is DGGITQSPKYLFRKEGQNVTLSCEQNLNHDAMYWYRQDPGQGLRLIYYSQIVNDFQKGDIAEGYSVSREKKESFPLTVTSAQKNPTAFYLCASSIDREGWDINQPQHFGDGTRLSIL.

CDR3 amino acids: CASSFREQTEAFF. The DNA of the CDR3 is TGTGCCAGCAGCTTTAGGGAACAGACTGAAGCTTTCTTT. The chain joins TRBV7-8 to TRBJ1-1, with D uncertain. Deletions cut 3 bases from V and 5 bases from J, with 10 bases between. Looked up from germline, CDR1 is SGHVS and CDR2 is FQNEAQ. This CDR3 comprises 13 residues.

The chain combines TRBV30 with TRBJ1-1; tentatively, D is TRBD1 (5 bases). Trimming took off 2 bases at V and 0 bases at J, with 10 bases between the two ends. This CDR3 comprises 14 residues. The germline CDR1 and CDR2 sequences are GTSNPN and SVGIG (reference sequence). CDR3 in DNA: TGTGCCTGGAGTAGGGACTTAATGAACACTGAAGCTTTCTTT. Its protein product is CAWSRDLMNTEAFF.

This sequence joins TRBV27 and TRBJ2-1, with 7 bases fitting TRBD2. This CDR3 contains 15 residues. The junction had 3 bases not matched to a gene; V was cut back by 2 bases and J by 2 bases. Per germline, CDR1 MNHEY and CDR2 SMNVEV (reference sequence). CDR3 residues: CASSLAGATYNEQFF. The CDR3 DNA follows: TGTGCCAGCAGTTTAGCGGGAGCAACCTACAATGAGCAGTTCTTC.

This clone is labeled as medium-sized. The chain is built from TRBV7-8 and TRBJ2-7; D is unclear. CDR3 length equals 13 residues. Looked up from germline, CDR1 is SGHVS and CDR2 is FQNEAQ. V lost 1 base to trimming and J lost 2 bases, with 6 bases between them. The CDR3 loop is CASSLDWAYEQYV. The DNA of the CDR3 is TGTGCCAGCAGCTTAGATTGGGCCTACGAGCAGTACGTC.

The rearrangement joins TRBV9 to TRBJ1-2; D not resolved. The CDR3 consists of 16 residues. Trimming removed 1 base at V and 0 bases at J, with 13 bases between. CDR1 SGDLS and CDR2 YYNGEE come from the germline V gene. The CDR3 reads CASSVSSGATNYGYTF. The CDR3 coding sequence is TGTGCCAGCAGCGTATCATCTGGAGCCACTAACTATGGCTACACCTTC. The full variable domain, rest sourced from reference TRBV9 and TRBJ1-2, is DSGVTQTPKHLITATGQRVTLRCSPRSGDLSVYWYQQSLDQGLQFLIQYYNGEERAKGNILERFSAQQFPDLHSELNLSSLELGDSALYFCASSVSSGATNYGYTFGSGTRLTVV.